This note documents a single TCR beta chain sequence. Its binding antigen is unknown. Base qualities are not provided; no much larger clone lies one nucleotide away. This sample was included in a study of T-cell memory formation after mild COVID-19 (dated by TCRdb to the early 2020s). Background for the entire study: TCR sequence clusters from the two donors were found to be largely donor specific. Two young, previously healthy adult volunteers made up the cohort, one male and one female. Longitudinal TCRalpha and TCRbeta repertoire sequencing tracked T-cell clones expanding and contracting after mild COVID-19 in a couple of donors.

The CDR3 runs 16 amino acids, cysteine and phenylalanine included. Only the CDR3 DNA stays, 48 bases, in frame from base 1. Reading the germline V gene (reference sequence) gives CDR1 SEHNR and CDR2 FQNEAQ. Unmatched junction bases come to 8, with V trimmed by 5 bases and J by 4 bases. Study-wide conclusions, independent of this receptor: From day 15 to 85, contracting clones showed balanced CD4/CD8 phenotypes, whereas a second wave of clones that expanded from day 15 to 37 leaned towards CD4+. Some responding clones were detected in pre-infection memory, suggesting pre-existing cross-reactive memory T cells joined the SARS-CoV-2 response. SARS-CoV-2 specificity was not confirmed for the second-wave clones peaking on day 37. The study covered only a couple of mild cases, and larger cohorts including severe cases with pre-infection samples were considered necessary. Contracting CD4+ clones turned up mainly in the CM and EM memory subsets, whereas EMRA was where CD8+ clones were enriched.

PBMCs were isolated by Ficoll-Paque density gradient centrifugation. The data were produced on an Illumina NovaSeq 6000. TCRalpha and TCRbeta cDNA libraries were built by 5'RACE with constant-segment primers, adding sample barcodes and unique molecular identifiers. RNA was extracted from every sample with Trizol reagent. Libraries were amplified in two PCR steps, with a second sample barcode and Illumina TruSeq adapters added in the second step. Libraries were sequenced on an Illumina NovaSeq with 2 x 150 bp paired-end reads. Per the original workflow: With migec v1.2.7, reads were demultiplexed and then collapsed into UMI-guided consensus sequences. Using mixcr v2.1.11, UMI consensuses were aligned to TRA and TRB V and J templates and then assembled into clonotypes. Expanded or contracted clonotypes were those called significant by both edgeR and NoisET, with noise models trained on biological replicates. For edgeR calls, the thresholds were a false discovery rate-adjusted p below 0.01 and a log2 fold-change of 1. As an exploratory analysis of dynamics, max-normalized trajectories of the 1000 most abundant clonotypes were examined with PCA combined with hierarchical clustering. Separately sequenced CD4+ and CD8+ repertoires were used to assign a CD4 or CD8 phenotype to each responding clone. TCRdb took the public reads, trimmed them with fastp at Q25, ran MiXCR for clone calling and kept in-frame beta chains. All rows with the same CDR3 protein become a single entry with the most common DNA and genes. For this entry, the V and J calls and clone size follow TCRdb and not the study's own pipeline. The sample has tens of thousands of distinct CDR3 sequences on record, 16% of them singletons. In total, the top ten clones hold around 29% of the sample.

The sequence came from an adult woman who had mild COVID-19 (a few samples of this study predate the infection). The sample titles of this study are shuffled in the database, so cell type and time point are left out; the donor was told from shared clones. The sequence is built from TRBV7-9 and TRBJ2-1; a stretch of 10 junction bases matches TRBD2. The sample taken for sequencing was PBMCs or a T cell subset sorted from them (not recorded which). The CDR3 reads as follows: CASSPEGAGGYNEQFF. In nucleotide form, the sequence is TGTGCCAGCAGCCCTGAGGGAGCGGGAGGGTACAATGAGCAGTTCTTC.